The following is a TCR beta chain sequence with its context. Its antigen target is currently unknown. No base quality values were provided; no much bigger clone lies one nucleotide off. These data belong to a study of identifying expanded T cells in peripheral blood (dated 2019 in TCRdb). About the full investigation: Separate aliquots of the same genomic DNA pool were sequenced to produce technical replicates, and four replicates were compared in pairs. Paper-wide results and their limitations: Approximately 1.2 differentially abundant clones were flagged by the binomial model between technical replicates, whereas about 16 and 19 were flagged over approximately two weeks and four weeks, respectively. The beta-binomial model significantly reduced the number of clones called differentially abundant and the false-positive rate across all healthy-donor time intervals. For all healthy donors, the variance in clone template counts between roughly 2-week samples rose significantly as total template count increased. The authors expected that biological variance in healthy repertoires might rise further over much longer intervals, such as months to years.

The CDR3, from cysteine to phenylalanine, totals 15 residues. Only CDR3 DNA remains: 45 bases, in frame from the first base. The germline V gene (reference sequence) supplies CDR1 MNHEY and CDR2 SMNVEV. Germline trimming: 7 bases from V, 9 bases from J; junction bases outside gene matches: 14. No immune events such as infections were documented for the healthy donors during the collection period. To calibrate time-dependent variance in a beta-binomial model of T-cell clone differential abundance, blood repertoires from healthy donors were used as a training cohort. The training cohort comprised about ten healthy donors, 3 female and 7 male. On average the donors were approximately 40 years old, and their ages spanned 29 to 64 years. Whole blood from each healthy donor was obtained from a commercial supplier and was collected at three time points roughly 13 days apart. For immunosequencing, genomic DNA was extracted from whole blood that had not been sorted.

TCRbeta CDR3 regions were profiled with the immunoSEQ Assay using bias-controlled multiplex PCR amplification of genomic DNA. Turning to the authors' computational methods: The absolute abundance of each unique TCRbeta CDR3 region was quantified after sequences were collapsed and filtered. Differential abundance was assessed using a binomial (Fisher-equivalent) model and a beta-binomial model in which time-dependent variance fitted from healthy donors was added. Clones with fewer than 5 combined templates were removed, and a clone was called differentially abundant if the clone's Benjamini-Hochberg FDR was below 0.01. Beta-binomial variance was modeled as a function of total template count across the two samples using the form v = (b*log(k)+a)^2. TCRdb's version of the immuneACCESS table is confined to in-frame rearrangements and falls short of the full clone set. An unresolved V gene accounts for under half of the shortfall where checked; the remainder is of unknown origin. Clone size and V and J calls were adopted from that table, with D and trimming inferred from the DNA. The sample table records about 89,000 clones; about nine tenths of these occur just once. Around 3.6% of the sample is in the top ten clones.

The chain links TRBV27 with TRBJ2-1; TRBD2 lines up with 8 middle nucleotides. Specimen: blood. The source of this sequence is a person aged 18 to 75 in good health. CDR3 region: CASKNRGGGRPEQFF. The nucleotide sequence is TGTGCCAGCAAAAACCGGGGGGGCGGTAGGCCTGAGCAGTTCTTC.